Below, 22 T cell receptor beta chains from the same sample are listed, as sequenced in a study of CD8+ T cells in alopecia areata (dated by TCRdb to 2016 to 2019). What the time point label conveys for this sample: about 25 weeks on oral tofacitinib. This sample's treatment or condition label indicates: oral pan-JAK inhibitor, 5-10 mg twice daily. The library was prepared using the immunoSEQ multiplex PCR assay. For TCR sequencing, RNA was extracted from every sample and reverse transcribed into cDNA to serve as template. TCRdb's version of the immuneACCESS table is confined to in-frame rearrangements and falls short of the full clone set. An unresolved V gene accounts for under half of the shortfall where checked; the remainder is of unknown origin. The sample table shows roughly 110,000 clones, and roughly 84% are seen once. The ten largest account for roughly 23% of the sample. The sample consisted of CD8+ T cells sorted from blood, taken at week 24, from a patient treated with tofacitinib. The receptor source for this set is a human donor with alopecia areata.

The chain employs TRBV9 and TRBJ2-1; 11 bases match TRBD2. CDR3 size: 14 residues. The germline V gene has CDR1 SGDLS and CDR2 YYNGEE. J was trimmed by 10 bases and V by 6 bases; bases with no gene match: 9. CDR3 amino acids: CASTGSGGAWEQFF. The CDR3 coding sequence is TGTGCCAGCACCGGTAGCGGGGGGGCATGGGAGCAGTTCTTC.

The genes are TRBV6-1 and TRBJ2-7, with D maybe TRBD2 (6 bases). V dropped 3 bases and J dropped 12 bases, with 12 bases sitting between them. CDR1 is MNHNS, CDR2 SASEGT, per germline. This CDR3 region has 11 residues. CDR3 sequence (DNA): TGTGCCAGCAGTGACCAGCAGGGACTGTACTTC. Amino acid sequence: CASSDQQGLYF.

The genes are TRBV5-1 and TRBJ2-6; 10 nucleotides agree with TRBD1. V shed 5 bases and J 4 bases; nucleotides not matched to a gene: 9. The CDR3 totals 17 residues. In germline, CDR1 is SGHRS, CDR2 YFSETQ. This chain's CDR3 is CASSPGQGIEGANVLTF. CDR3 DNA: TGCGCCAGCAGTCCGGGACAGGGGATAGAGGGGGCCAACGTCCTGACTTTC. Variable domain in full (rest from reference TRBV5-1 and TRBJ2-6): KAGVTQTPRYLIKTRGQQVTLSCSPISGHRSVSWYQQTPGQGLQFLFEYFSETQRNKGNFPGRFSGRQFSNSRSEMNVSTLELGDSALYLCASSPGQGIEGANVLTFGAGSRLTVL.

The rearrangement links TRBV7-9 to TRBJ2-7; a weak D match, TRBD2 (6 bases). Germline CDR1 reads SEHNR; CDR2 reads FQNEAQ (reference sequence). The CDR3 totals 13 residues. V was pared by 3 bases and J by 6 bases, with 12 bases between. The CDR3 DNA sequence: TGTGCCAGCAGCTTCCCCGGGGGTATCGAGCAGTACTTC. This gives the protein CASSFPGGIEQYF.

The J gene is TRBJ2-3, the V gene TRBV6-6; D is ambiguous. V was pared by 6 bases and J by 1 base, with 17 bases between. Per the germline V gene, CDR1 is MNHNY and CDR2 is SVGAGI (reference sequence). The CDR3 sequence is 16 residues long. For the CDR3, the DNA is TGTGCCAGCAGCCCGGACGCACAAGGGCGCACAGATACGCAGTATTTT. This sequence encodes CASSPDAQGRTDTQYF.

CDR3 residues: CASSNTAIPAYEQYF. CDR3 nucleotides: TGTGCCAGCAGTAATACAGCAATCCCGGCCTACGAGCAGTACTTC. V gene TRBV6-1 combines with J gene TRBJ2-7; D unresolved. Germline V CDR1 and CDR2: MNHNS, SASEGT. With 5 bases removed from V and 2 bases from J, the gap between germline ends came to 16 bases. CDR3 length: 15 amino acids.

The rearrangement uses TRBV27 and TRBJ2-1, with D maybe TRBD2 (6 bases). Trimming took off 6 bases at V and 0 bases at J, with 9 bases between the two ends. Germline V gives CDR1 MNHEY, CDR2 SMNVEV (reference sequence). This CDR3 has 14 residues. CDR3 residues: CASRDGSSYNEQFF. CDR3 nucleotides: TGTGCCAGCAGAGACGGGAGCTCCTACAATGAGCAGTTCTTC.

The chain links TRBV25-1 to TRBJ2-3; 10 bases match TRBD1. The CDR3 has 17 amino acids. In germline, CDR1 is MGHDK, CDR2 SYGVNS. The junction had 8 bases not matched to a gene; V was cut back by 3 bases and J by 2 bases. CDR3 loop: CASSEARTGGITDTQYF. As DNA, the CDR3 is TGTGCCAGCAGTGAGGCTCGGACAGGGGGGATCACAGATACGCAGTATTTT.

V gene TRBV2 combines with J gene TRBJ2-7; 7 nucleotides line up with TRBD1. The CDR3 has 13 amino acids. Germline V gene data show CDR1 as SNHLY and CDR2 as FYNNEI. The V gene end was trimmed by 7 bases and the J gene end by 3 bases; junction bases not matched to a gene: 6. CDR3 nucleotides: TGTGCCAGCAACTTGGGACAGAGCTACGAGCAGTACTTC. This encodes CASNLGQSYEQYF.

This chain joins TRBV18 and TRBJ1-1; D is ambiguous. The V gene's germline CDR1 is KGHSH and CDR2 LQKENI. The length of the CDR3 is 11 residues. Trimming removed 4 bases at V and 2 bases at J, with 2 bases between. DNA for the CDR3: TGTGCCAGCTCACTTAACACTGAAGCTTTCTTT. Its protein product is CASSLNTEAFF.

The chain recombines TRBV7-9 with TRBJ2-3; D remains ambiguous. The CDR3 spans 12 residues. Germline V gene lookup returns CDR1 SEHNR and CDR2 FQNEAQ (reference sequence). V lost 4 bases and J 3 bases, leaving 5 bases between the germline ends. The CDR3 bases are TGTGCCAGCAGCTCACATACAGATACGCAGTATTTT. Its protein product is CASSSHTDTQYF. Based on the CDR3 plus reference TRBV7-9 and TRBJ2-3, the full variable domain is DTGVSQNPRHKITKRGQNVTFRCDPISEHNRLYWYRQTLGQGPEFLTYFQNEAQLEKSRLLSDRFSAERPKGSFSTLEIQRTEQGDSAMYLCASSSHTDTQYFGPGTRLTVL.

This chain uses TRBV7-9 with TRBJ2-5; possibly TRBD1 for D (5 bases). The CDR3 has 13 amino acids. Trimming pared 5 bases from V and 1 base from J, leaving 8 bases between. CDR1 is SEHNR, CDR2 FQNEAQ, per germline (reference sequence). Written as DNA, the CDR3 is TGTGCCAGCAGCCCCGACAGCCAAGAGACCCAGTACTTC. This gives the protein CASSPDSQETQYF.

The CDR3 protein is CASSQDRNEQYF. CDR3 nucleotides: TGCGCCAGCAGCCAAGATAGGAACGAGCAGTACTTC. The V and J genes are TRBV4-3 and TRBJ2-7; D is unresolved. V lost 0 bases to trimming and J lost 5 bases, with 5 bases between them. The CDR3 consists of 12 residues. Germline V CDR1 and CDR2: LGHNA, YSLEER.

This clone came up once. The J gene is TRBJ2-7, the V gene TRBV27; 10 nucleotides align to TRBD2. Germline loops: CDR1 MNHEY, CDR2 SMNVEV (reference sequence). The ends lost 4 bases at V and 2 bases at J; junction bases unmatched: 2. The CDR3 sequence is 14 residues long. CDR3 sequence (DNA): TGTGCCAGCAGTTCTAGCGGGGGACCCTACGAGCAGTACTTC. It codes for CASSSSGGPYEQYF.

V is TRBV10-3 and J is TRBJ1-2; D gene ambiguous. V was clipped by 2 bases and J by 5 bases, with 9 bases between them. Germline V lookup: CDR1 ENHRY, CDR2 SYGVKD. The CDR3 runs to 13 residues. CDR3 sequence (DNA): TGTGCCATCAGTGAGGACGGCCCGTATGGCTACACCTTC. As protein: CAISEDGPYGYTF.

This rearrangement joins TRBV7-2 to TRBJ2-5; possibly TRBD2 for D (6 bases). From germline, CDR1 is SGHTA and CDR2 FQGNSA. V lost 5 bases to trimming and J lost 5 bases, with 18 bases between them. CDR3 length: 15 amino acids. The CDR3 region has the DNA TGTGCCAGCAGCGGAGGGGAAGGGGCGGGGGAGACCCAGTACTTC. Residues: CASSGGEGAGETQYF.

This chain joins TRBV27 and TRBJ1-5, with 7 bases fitting TRBD1. Per germline, CDR1 MNHEY and CDR2 SMNVEV (reference sequence). The CDR3 loop spans 14 amino acids. The junction had 2 bases not matched to a gene; V was cut back by 0 bases and J by 6 bases. CDR3 loop: CASSLSGGGQPQHF. The CDR3 nucleotides read TGTGCCAGCAGTTTATCAGGGGGCGGTCAGCCCCAGCATTTT.

This sequence joins TRBV5-6 and TRBJ1-2; TRBD1 agrees at 8 bases. The CDR3 covers 13 residues. Germline V gene sequence: CDR1 SGHDT, CDR2 YYEEEE. J gave up 8 bases and V 0 bases, and 3 bases lay outside the gene matches. The DNA for the CDR3 is TGTGCCAGCAGCTTGGTACAGGGGGGAGGCTACACCTTC. As protein: CASSLVQGGGYTF.

This chain connects TRBV19 to TRBJ1-1, with TRBD1 matching 11 bases. CDR3 length: 15 amino acids. Per the germline V gene, CDR1 is LNHDA and CDR2 is SQIVND (reference sequence). Trimming cost V 2 bases and J 3 bases; bases outside gene matches: 2. CDR3 nucleotides: TGTGCCAGTAGTATATGGACAGGGGGCCACACTGAAGCTTTCTTT. Amino acid sequence: CASSIWTGGHTEAFF.

The chain joins TRBV7-9 to TRBJ1-1; the match to TRBD1 covers 7 bases. Per the germline V gene, CDR1 is SEHNR and CDR2 is FQNEAQ (reference sequence). The CDR3 consists of 15 residues. Trimming cost V 6 bases and J 3 bases; bases outside gene matches: 10. DNA of the CDR3: TGTGCCAGCAGGGCCCTTCTACAGGGGTACACTGAAGCTTTCTTT. Its translation is CASRALLQGYTEAFF.

The V gene is TRBV4-3, the J gene TRBJ2-4; TRBD2 is a possible D gene (5 bases). The CDR3 is 18 amino acids. Trimming took 1 base from V and 4 from J, leaving 20 bases between them. Germline CDR1 and CDR2: LGHNA and YSLEER. CDR3 nucleotide sequence: TGCGCCAGCAGCCAAGTTTTGAGGGCGTCCACATTGAAAAACATTCAGTACTTC. Its protein product is CASSQVLRASTLKNIQYF.

The chain couples TRBV18 to TRBJ2-2; possible D gene TRBD1, 5 bases. CDR1 and CDR2 from the germline V gene are KGHSH and LQKENI. V lost 1 base, J lost 4 bases, and 16 bases lay in between. The CDR3 sequence is 17 residues long. CDR3 loop: CASSPQYGQGITGELFF. DNA for the CDR3: TGTGCCAGCTCACCACAATATGGTCAGGGTATCACCGGGGAGCTGTTTTTT.